Detailed here is one T cell receptor beta chain. These data belong to a study of blood T cell repertoires in COVID-19. The method was immunoSEQ multiplex PCR; TCRdb's version includes in-frame clones alone and lacks a portion of them. This sample carries approximately 190,000 clones, approximately 90% of them seen once, and the ten largest clones take around 2.3%. Germline CDR1 and CDR2: MDHEN and SYDVKM. There are 11 residues in the CDR3. V shed 5 bases and J shed 4 bases, with 6 bases lying between them. The source of this sequence is a man between 70 and 80 years old with active or convalescent COVID-19. The sequenced material came from peripheral blood. The chain joins TRBV28 to TRBJ2-7, with D possibly being TRBD2 (5 bases). Here the CDR3 reads CASSPGYEQYF. CDR3 nucleotide sequence: TGTGCCAGCAGTCCGGGATACGAGCAGTACTTC.